This T cell receptor (beta chain) was sequenced during a study of response to subunit inactivated influenza vaccine. TCRdb itself ran the RT-PCR reads through MiXCR, one entry per CDR3 protein. The sample has a few hundred thousand distinct CDR3 sequences, 21% seen once; the top ten hold roughly 10%. The table lists this clonotype with a few counts. Trimming at V came to 7 bases and at J to 3 bases, leaving 8 bases not matched to a gene. CDR3 length equals 15 residues. The germline V gene has CDR1 ENHRY and CDR2 SYGVKD. The specimen comprised PBMCs from blood, sampled 21 months after vaccination. The chain joins TRBV10-3 to TRBJ2-3; TRBD2 matches 9 bases. The receptor comes from a man between 50 and 69 years old who received an inactivated influenza vaccine. In DNA form, the CDR3 reads TGTGCCATCAATCCTAGCGGGGCCGAAACAGATACGCAGTATTTT. As protein: CAINPSGAETDTQYF.